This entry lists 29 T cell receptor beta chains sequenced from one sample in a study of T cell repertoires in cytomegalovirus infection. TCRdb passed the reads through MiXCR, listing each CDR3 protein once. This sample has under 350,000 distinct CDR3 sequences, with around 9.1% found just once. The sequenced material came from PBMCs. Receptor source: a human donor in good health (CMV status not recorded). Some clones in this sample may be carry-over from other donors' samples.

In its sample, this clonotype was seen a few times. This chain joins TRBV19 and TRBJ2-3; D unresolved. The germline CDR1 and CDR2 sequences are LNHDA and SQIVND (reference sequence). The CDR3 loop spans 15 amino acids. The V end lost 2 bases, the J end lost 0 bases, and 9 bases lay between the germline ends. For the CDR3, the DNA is TGTGCCAGTAGTATATATGGCAGTAGCACAGATACGCAGTATTTT. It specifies CASSIYGSSTDTQYF.

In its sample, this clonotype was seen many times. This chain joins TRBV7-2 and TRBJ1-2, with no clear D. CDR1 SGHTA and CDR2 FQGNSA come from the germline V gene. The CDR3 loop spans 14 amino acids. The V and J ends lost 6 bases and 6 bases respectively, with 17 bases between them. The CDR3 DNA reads TGTGCCAGCAGTCCGGACCGCTTAACGGATGGCTACACCTTC. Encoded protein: CASSPDRLTDGYTF.

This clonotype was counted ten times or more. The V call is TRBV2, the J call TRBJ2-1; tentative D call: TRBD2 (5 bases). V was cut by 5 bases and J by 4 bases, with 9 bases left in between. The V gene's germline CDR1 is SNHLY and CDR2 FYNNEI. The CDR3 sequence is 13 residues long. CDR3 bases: TGTGCCAGCAGTACTGAGGGTTACAATGAGCAGTTCTTC. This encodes CASSTEGYNEQFF.

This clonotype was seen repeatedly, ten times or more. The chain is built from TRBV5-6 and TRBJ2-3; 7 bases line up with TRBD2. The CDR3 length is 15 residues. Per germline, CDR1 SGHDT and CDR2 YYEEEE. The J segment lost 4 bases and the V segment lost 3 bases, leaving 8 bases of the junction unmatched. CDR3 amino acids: CASSSGGGSPDTQYF. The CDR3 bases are TGTGCCAGCAGCTCCGGCGGGGGAAGTCCAGATACGCAGTATTTT.

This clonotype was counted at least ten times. CDR3 amino acids: CASSYSGGASPLHF. DNA for the CDR3: TGTGCCAGCAGTTACTCTGGGGGCGCTTCACCCCTCCACTTT. The chain has TRBV6-5 and TRBJ1-6, with D maybe TRBD1 (6 bases). The V end was cut by 0 bases, the J end by 9 bases, with 9 bases between. The CDR3 runs 14 residues. In germline, CDR1 is MNHEY, CDR2 SVGAGI.

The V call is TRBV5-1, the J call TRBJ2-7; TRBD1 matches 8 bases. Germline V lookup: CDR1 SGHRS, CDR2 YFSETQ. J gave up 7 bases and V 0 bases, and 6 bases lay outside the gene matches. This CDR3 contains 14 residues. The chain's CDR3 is CASSLGQGAPEQYV. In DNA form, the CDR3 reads TGCGCCAGCAGCTTGGGTCAGGGGGCGCCGGAGCAGTACGTC.

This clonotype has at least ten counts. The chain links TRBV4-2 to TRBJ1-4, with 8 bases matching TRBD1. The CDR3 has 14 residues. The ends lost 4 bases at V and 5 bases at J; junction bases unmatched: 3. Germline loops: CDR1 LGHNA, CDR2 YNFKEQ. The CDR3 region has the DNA TGTGCCAGCAGCCCCCGGGACAGGAATGAAAAACTGTTTTTT. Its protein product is CASSPRDRNEKLFF.

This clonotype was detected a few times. For the CDR3, the DNA is TGTGCCAGCAGCTTAACCCAGGAGAGGGATGGCTACACCTTC. This codes for CASSLTQERDGYTF. This chain links TRBV7-9 with TRBJ1-2; D is undetermined. This CDR3 spans 14 amino acids. CDR1 and CDR2 (germline): SEHNR, FQNEAQ (reference sequence). V was trimmed by 2 bases and J by 6 bases, leaving 13 bases between them.

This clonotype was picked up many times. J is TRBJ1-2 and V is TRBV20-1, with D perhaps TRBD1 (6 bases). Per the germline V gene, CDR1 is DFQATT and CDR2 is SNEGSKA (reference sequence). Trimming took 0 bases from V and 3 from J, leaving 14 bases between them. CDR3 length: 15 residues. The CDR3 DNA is TGCAGTGCTAGAGATCCCCGGGGGCTTTACTATGGCTACACCTTC. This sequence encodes CSARDPRGLYYGYTF.

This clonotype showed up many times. The CDR3 DNA reads as TGTGCCAGCAGCTTGAGAGCGGGGGGGCACGTTGAGCAGTTCTTC. This sequence encodes CASSLRAGGHVEQFF. The V call is TRBV11-3, the J call TRBJ2-1; 10 bases line up with TRBD2. The CDR3 covers 15 residues. V trimming: 3 bases; J trimming: 9 bases; junction bases outside the gene matches: 8. CDR1 and CDR2 from the germline V gene are SGHNT and YENEEA.

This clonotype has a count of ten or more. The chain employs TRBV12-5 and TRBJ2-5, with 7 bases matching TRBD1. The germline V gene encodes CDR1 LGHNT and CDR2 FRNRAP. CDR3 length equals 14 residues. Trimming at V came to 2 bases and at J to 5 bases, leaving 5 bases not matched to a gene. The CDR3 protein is CASGLRQGVETQYF. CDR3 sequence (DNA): TGTGCTAGTGGTTTGAGACAGGGAGTCGAGACCCAGTACTTC.

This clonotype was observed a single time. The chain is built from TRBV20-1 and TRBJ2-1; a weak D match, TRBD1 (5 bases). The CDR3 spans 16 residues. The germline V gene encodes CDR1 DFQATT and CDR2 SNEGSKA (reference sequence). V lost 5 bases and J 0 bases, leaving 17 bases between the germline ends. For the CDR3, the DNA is TGCAGTGCTTACAGTCAGACAGAATCCTCCTACAATGAGCAGTTCTTC. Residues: CSAYSQTESSYNEQFF.

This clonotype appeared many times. The CDR3 sequence: CASSPRGGGGAPVGQFF. In nucleotides, the CDR3 is TGTGCCAGCAGCCCAAGGGGGGGGGGCGGAGCCCCTGTTGGGCAGTTCTTC. This rearrangement joins TRBV11-3 to TRBJ2-1; tentatively, D is TRBD2 (7 bases). This CDR3 region has 17 residues. Trimming shortened V by 5 bases and J by 12 bases, and 29 bases separated the two germline ends. Germline lookup yields CDR1 SGHNT and CDR2 YENEEA.

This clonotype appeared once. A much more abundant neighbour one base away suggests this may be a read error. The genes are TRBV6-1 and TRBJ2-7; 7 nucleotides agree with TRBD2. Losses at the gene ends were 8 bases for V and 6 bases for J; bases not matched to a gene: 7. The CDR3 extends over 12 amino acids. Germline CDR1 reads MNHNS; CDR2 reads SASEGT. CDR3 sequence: CASRGGSREQYF. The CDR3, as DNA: TGTGCCAGCCGGGGAGGGTCGCGCGAGCAGTACTTC.

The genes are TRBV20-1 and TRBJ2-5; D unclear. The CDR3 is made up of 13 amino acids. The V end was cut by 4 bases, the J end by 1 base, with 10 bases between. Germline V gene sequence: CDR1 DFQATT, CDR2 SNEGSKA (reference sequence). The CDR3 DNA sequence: TGCAGTGCTACTGACACGGCCCAAGAGACCCAGTACTTC. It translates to CSATDTAQETQYF.

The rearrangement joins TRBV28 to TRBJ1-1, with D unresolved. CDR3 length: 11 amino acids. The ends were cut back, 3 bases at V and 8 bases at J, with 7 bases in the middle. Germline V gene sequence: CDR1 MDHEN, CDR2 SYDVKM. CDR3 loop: CASSLGNEAFF. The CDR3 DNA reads TGTGCCAGCAGTTTGGGCAACGAAGCTTTCTTT.

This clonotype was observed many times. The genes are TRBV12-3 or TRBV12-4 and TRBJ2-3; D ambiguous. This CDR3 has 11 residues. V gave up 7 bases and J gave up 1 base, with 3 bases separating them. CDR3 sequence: CASTRTDTQYF. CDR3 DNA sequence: TGTGCCAGCACGCGCACAGATACGCAGTATTTT.

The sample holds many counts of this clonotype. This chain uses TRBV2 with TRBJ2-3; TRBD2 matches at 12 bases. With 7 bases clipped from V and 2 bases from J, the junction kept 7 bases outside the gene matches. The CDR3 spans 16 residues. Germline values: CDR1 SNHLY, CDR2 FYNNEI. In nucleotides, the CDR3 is TGTGCCAGCATGGGGACTAGCGGGCGTTTCACAGATACGCAGTATTTT. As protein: CASMGTSGRFTDTQYF.

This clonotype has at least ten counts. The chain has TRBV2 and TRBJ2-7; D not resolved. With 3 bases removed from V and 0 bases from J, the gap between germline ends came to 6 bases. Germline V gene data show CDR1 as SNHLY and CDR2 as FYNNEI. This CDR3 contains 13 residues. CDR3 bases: TGTGCCAGCAGTGATCACAGCTCCTACGAGCAGTACGTC. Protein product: CASSDHSSYEQYV.

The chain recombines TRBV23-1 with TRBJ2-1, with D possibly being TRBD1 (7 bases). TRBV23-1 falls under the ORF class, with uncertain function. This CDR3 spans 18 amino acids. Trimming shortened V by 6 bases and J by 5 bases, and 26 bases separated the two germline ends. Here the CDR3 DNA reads TGCGCCAGCAGCCGCGGGACGGGGGACCAGGGGGGAAACAATGAGCAGTTCTTC. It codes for CASSRGTGDQGGNNEQFF.

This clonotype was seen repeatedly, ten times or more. CDR3 region: CSAKLTGQGGLGYTF. The CDR3 DNA sequence: TGCAGTGCCAAACTCACCGGACAGGGGGGGCTTGGCTACACCTTC. V gene TRBV20-1 combines with J gene TRBJ1-2, with 10 bases lining up with TRBD1. The CDR3 is made up of 15 amino acids. Per germline, CDR1 DFQATT and CDR2 SNEGSKA (reference sequence). V was pared by 6 bases and J by 7 bases, with 14 bases of the junction left unmatched.

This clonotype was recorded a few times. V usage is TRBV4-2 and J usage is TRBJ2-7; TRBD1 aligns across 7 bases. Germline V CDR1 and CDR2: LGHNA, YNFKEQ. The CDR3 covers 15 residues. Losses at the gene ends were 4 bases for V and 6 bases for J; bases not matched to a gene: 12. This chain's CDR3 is CASSPLLDRAPEQYF. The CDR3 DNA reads TGTGCCAGCAGCCCGTTACTCGACAGGGCCCCCGAGCAGTACTTC.

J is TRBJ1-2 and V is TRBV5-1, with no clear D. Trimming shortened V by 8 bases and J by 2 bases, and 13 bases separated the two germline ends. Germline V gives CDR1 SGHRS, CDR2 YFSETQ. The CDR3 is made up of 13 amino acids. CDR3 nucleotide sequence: TGCGCCAGTACAGCAAATTTAAACTATGGCTACACCTTC. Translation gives CASTANLNYGYTF.

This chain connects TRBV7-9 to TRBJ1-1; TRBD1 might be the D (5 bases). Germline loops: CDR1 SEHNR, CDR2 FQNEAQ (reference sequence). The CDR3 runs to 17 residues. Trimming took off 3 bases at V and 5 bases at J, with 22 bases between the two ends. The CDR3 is CASSFLTGEGPGTEAFF. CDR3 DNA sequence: TGTGCCAGCAGCTTCTTAACGGGGGAGGGTCCGGGTACTGAAGCTTTCTTT.

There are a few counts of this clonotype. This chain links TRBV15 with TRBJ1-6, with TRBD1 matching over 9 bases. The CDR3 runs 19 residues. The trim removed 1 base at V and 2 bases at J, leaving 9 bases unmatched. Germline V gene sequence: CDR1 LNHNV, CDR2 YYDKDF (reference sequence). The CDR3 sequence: CATSRGGTGREAYNSPLHF. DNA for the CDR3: TGTGCCACCAGCAGAGGGGGGACAGGGAGGGAAGCCTATAATTCACCCCTCCACTTT.

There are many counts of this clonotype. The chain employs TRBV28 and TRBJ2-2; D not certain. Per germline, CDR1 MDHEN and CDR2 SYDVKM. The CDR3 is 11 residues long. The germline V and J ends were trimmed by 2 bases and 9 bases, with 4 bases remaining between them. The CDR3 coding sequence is TGTGCCAGCAGTTTAGAAAGGGAGCTGTTTTTT. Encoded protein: CASSLERELFF.

The CDR3 spells CSARGGVTEAFF. CDR3 coding DNA: TGCAGTGCTCGGGGGGGGGTCACTGAAGCTTTCTTT. This chain connects TRBV20-1 to TRBJ1-1, with a weak D call TRBD1 (5 bases). The CDR3 is made up of 12 amino acids. The V gene lost 5 bases and the J gene lost 4 bases, with 11 bases spanning the gap. Germline CDR1 is DFQATT and CDR2 is SNEGSKA (reference sequence).

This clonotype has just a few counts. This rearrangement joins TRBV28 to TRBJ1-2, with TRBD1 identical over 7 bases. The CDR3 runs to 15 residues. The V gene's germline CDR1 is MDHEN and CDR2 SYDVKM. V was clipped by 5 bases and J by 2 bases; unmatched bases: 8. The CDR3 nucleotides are TGTGCCAGCAGTCCACCGACAGGGAAGAACTATGGCTACACCTTC. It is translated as CASSPPTGKNYGYTF.

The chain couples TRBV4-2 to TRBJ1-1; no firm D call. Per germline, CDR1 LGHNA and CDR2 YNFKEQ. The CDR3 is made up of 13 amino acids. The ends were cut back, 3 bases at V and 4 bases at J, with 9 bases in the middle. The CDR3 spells CASSQVRSTEAFF. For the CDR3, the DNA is TGTGCCAGCAGCCAGGTCAGGAGCACTGAAGCTTTCTTT.